This T cell receptor (beta chain) was identified during a study of cytotoxic CD8 clonotypes in ibrutinib-treated CLL. Trimming removed 3 bases from V and 5 bases from J; junction bases left unmatched: 5. From germline, CDR1 is LGHNA and CDR2 YNFKEQ. This CDR3 is built from 15 residues. Clones were sequenced by immunoSEQ multiplex PCR, and TCRdb holds only the in-frame ones, with some missing. The sample includes 300,000 to 350,000 clones, just under 80% seen only once; the top ten take over 5%. This clonotype originated in a human donor with chronic lymphocytic leukemia. The sequences come from PBMCs, collected before ibrutinib treatment. The V gene is TRBV4-2, the J gene TRBJ2-5, with 11 nucleotides matching TRBD1. As DNA, the CDR3 is TGTGCCAGCAGCCAGCCGGGACAGGGGGATGAGACCCAGTACTTC. Protein: CASSQPGQGDETQYF.